Listed here are 17 T cell receptor beta chains from one sample, sequenced in a study of T cell responses to AZD1222 COVID-19 vaccine. This table comes from immunoSEQ multiplex PCR, and its TCRdb copy is limited to in-frame clones, with some not included. The sample has about 120,000 clones; approximately 85% are singletons. This material consisted of peripheral blood, taken on day 0 of AZD1222 vaccination. These receptors all stem from an adult in good health.

The chain recombines TRBV6-5 with TRBJ1-2; D not certain. Germline V gene data show CDR1 as MNHEY and CDR2 as SVGAGI. V lost 6 bases to trimming and J lost 5 bases, with 10 bases between them. The CDR3 runs to 12 residues. The CDR3 reads CASRSGGYGYTF. CDR3 bases: TGTGCCAGCAGATCGGGCGGGTATGGCTACACCTTC.

With regard to this clone: At one of its ends the junction is not consistent with the germline gene, which may arise from a read error. The chain couples TRBV5-1 to TRBJ1-1; D is uncertain. The CDR3 sequence is 13 residues long. Germline assignment: CDR1 SGHRS and CDR2 YFSETQ. CDR3 sequence (DNA): TGCGCCAGCAGTTTGGCGGCGAACACTGAAGCTTTCTTT. Translation: CASSLAANTEAFF.

V and J are TRBV9 and TRBJ2-2; 8 nucleotides align to TRBD2. The CDR3 is 17 residues long. Germline CDR1 SGDLS, CDR2 YYNGEE. The V segment lost 0 bases and the J segment 4 bases; nucleotides outside the gene matches: 8. CDR3 in amino acids: CASSVGQRLASTGELFF. CDR3 nucleotides: TGTGCCAGCAGCGTAGGACAACGACTAGCGAGCACCGGGGAGCTGTTTTTT.

The CDR3, as DNA: TGTGCCAGCAGCGGATGGAGTCAACGGGCCGGGGAGCTGTTTTTT. Its translation: CASSGWSQRAGELFF. The chain combines TRBV7-2 with TRBJ2-2; no clear D gene. V dropped 5 bases and J dropped 6 bases, with 16 bases sitting between them. Germline CDR1 and CDR2: SGHTA and FQGNSA. The CDR3 totals 15 residues.

This chain uses TRBV7-9 with TRBJ2-2; the D gene is possibly TRBD2 (6 bases). V lost 5 bases and J 6 bases, leaving 19 bases between the germline ends. CDR1 is SEHNR and CDR2 is FQNEAQ in the germline V gene (reference sequence). This CDR3 contains 16 residues. CDR3 nucleotide sequence: TGTGCCAGCAGCACCCTGGTAGTGCGGGGAGCCGGGGAGCTGTTTTTT. Translated, it gives CASSTLVVRGAGELFF.

This clone has a handful of counts. The sample holds other DNA sequences that translate to the same CDR3. The chain couples TRBV7-9 to TRBJ2-7, with 11 bases identical to TRBD2. Germline CDR1 SEHNR, CDR2 FQNEAQ (reference sequence). V dropped 2 bases and J dropped 4; count of bases not matched to a gene: 1. The CDR3 contains 14 residues. This chain's CDR3 is CASSLLAGGYEQYF. The CDR3 coding sequence is TGTGCCAGCAGCTTACTAGCGGGAGGATACGAGCAGTACTTC.

In the case of this clone: Other DNA sequences of this sample code for an identical CDR3. This sequence joins TRBV6-5 and TRBJ2-7, with D unclear. Germline V gives CDR1 MNHEY, CDR2 SVGAGI. The V and J ends lost 5 bases and 0 bases respectively, with 8 bases between them. The CDR3 loop spans 13 amino acids. The chain's CDR3 is CASSLTGSYEQYF. DNA of the CDR3: TGTGCCAGCAGTCTGACGGGCTCCTACGAGCAGTACTTC.

The chain uses TRBV27 and TRBJ1-5; no reliable D call. This CDR3 is built from 14 residues. CDR1 and CDR2 from the germline V gene are MNHEY and SMNVEV (reference sequence). V lost 4 bases, J lost 4 bases, and 11 bases lay in between. The CDR3 region has the DNA TGTGCCAGCAGTTCCCCCGGTCGTAATCAGCCCCAGCATTTT. The encoded protein is CASSSPGRNQPQHF.

Only one count was recorded for this clone. The gene calls are TRBV11-3 and TRBJ1-4, with 7 bases matching TRBD1. V lost 6 bases to trimming and J lost 6 bases; unmatched junction nucleotides: 10. The CDR3 is 15 amino acids. Germline values: CDR1 SGHNT, CDR2 YENEEA. The CDR3 DNA sequence: TGTGCCAGCAGGGACAGGCTTTCCACCGATGAAAAACTGTTTTTT. It translates to CASRDRLSTDEKLFF.

The V call is TRBV10-3, the J call TRBJ2-3; 8 bases map to TRBD1. Unmatched junction bases numbered 10, after V lost 3 bases and J lost 8 bases. Germline V gene lookup returns CDR1 ENHRY and CDR2 SYGVKD. This CDR3 is built from 15 residues. The CDR3 DNA follows: TGTGCCATCAGTGATGGGGACAGGTCGGGGGTTACGCAGTATTTT. Translation: CAISDGDRSGVTQYF.

This clone was counted many times. CDR3 in DNA: TGTGCCTGGACCCTCACCCCGCAAGAGACCCAGTACTTC. Its translation: CAWTLTPQETQYF. This chain joins TRBV30 and TRBJ2-5; no clear D. The CDR3 covers 13 residues. The germline V gene encodes CDR1 GTSNPN and CDR2 SVGIG (reference sequence). Between the trimmed V and J ends, which lost 4 bases and 2 bases, there was a span of 11 bases.

CDR3 sequence reads: CASSLREGGETQYF. CDR3 bases: TGTGCCAGCAGTTTACGGGAGGGCGGGGAGACCCAGTACTTC. V gene TRBV6-2 or TRBV6-3 combines with J gene TRBJ2-5; 8 nucleotides line up with TRBD2. From germline, CDR1 is MNHEY and CDR2 SVGEGT. V shed 4 bases and J 5 bases; nucleotides not matched to a gene: 6. The CDR3 sequence is 14 residues long.

A single count supports this clone. The chain is built from TRBV3-1 (or the pseudogene TRBV3-2) and TRBJ2-5; either TRBD1 or TRBD2 may fit D (5 bases each). Trimming took off 4 bases at V and 2 bases at J, with 14 bases between the two ends. The CDR3 runs 15 residues. Per germline, CDR1 LGHDT and CDR2 YNNKEL (reference sequence). The CDR3 DNA follows: TGTGCCAGCAGCCCTTCCACGGGGCCACAAGAGACCCAGTACTTC. It translates to CASSPSTGPQETQYF.

The V and J genes are TRBV11-2 and TRBJ2-7; 9 bases line up with TRBD1. V trimming: 1 base; J trimming: 0 bases; junction bases outside the gene matches: 4. Germline-derived CDR1 and CDR2 are SGHAT and FQNNGV. CDR3 length: 16 amino acids. The CDR3, as DNA: TGTGCCAGCAGCTTAGTCGACAGGGGGGACTCCTACGAGCAGTACTTC. Translating gives CASSLVDRGDSYEQYF.

This clone was detected only once. This chain's CDR3 is CASSPDQGYRFEQYF. The CDR3 DNA is TGTGCCAGCAGCCCAGATCAGGGTTATCGCTTCGAGCAGTACTTC. This chain uses TRBV7-6 with TRBJ2-7; maybe TRBD1 (5 bases). Trimming left V 5 bases short and J 6 bases short, with 20 bases between. The CDR3 covers 15 residues. Germline CDR1 SGHVS, CDR2 FNYEAQ.

This clone showed up just a few times. The chain employs TRBV15 and TRBJ2-7, with D perhaps matching TRBD1 or TRBD2 (5 bases each). V lost 1 base and J lost 2, with 15 bases in between. CDR3 length equals 16 residues. CDR1 is LNHNV, CDR2 YYDKDF, per germline (reference sequence). The CDR3 spells CATSRVEGTPTYEQYF. CDR3 coding DNA: TGTGCCACCAGCAGAGTTGAGGGGACCCCTACCTACGAGCAGTACTTC.

The V and J genes are TRBV7-9 and TRBJ2-5; 9 bases align to TRBD1. CDR1 and CDR2 from the germline V gene are SEHNR and FQNEAQ (reference sequence). This CDR3 region has 16 residues. V was clipped by 3 bases and J by 4 bases; unmatched bases: 9. In DNA form, the CDR3 reads TGTGCCAGCAGCTTGACCCGGGACAGGGAGCCAGAGACCCAGTACTTC. It is translated as CASSLTRDREPETQYF.